This T cell receptor (beta chain) was recorded in a study of cytomegalovirus exposure and HLA in healthy donors. Findings and limits, study-wide: Presence/absence analyses supposed approximately even sequencing depth among donors.

As concerns this clone: Its antigen is not known.

Germline V gene sequence: CDR1 MNHEY, CDR2 SMNVEV (reference sequence). The J segment lost 10 bases and the V segment lost 6 bases, leaving 6 bases of the junction unmatched. This CDR3 is built from 13 residues. Amplification used 60 Vbeta primers and 13 Jbeta primers. The data were produced by immunoSEQ multiplex PCR, yet TCRdb's version contains in-frame clones alone and is incomplete. Of 140,000 to 150,000 clones detected, approximately 63% appear once; the ten largest clones hold roughly 2%. The sequence derives from a woman aged 55-69 years in good health and CMV-seropositive. The chain combines TRBV27 with TRBJ2-1, with 10 bases aligning to TRBD2. Sequenced sample: PBMCs. The CDR3: CASRTSGSGEQFF. For the CDR3, the DNA is TGTGCCAGCAGGACTAGCGGGTCAGGGGAGCAGTTCTTC.